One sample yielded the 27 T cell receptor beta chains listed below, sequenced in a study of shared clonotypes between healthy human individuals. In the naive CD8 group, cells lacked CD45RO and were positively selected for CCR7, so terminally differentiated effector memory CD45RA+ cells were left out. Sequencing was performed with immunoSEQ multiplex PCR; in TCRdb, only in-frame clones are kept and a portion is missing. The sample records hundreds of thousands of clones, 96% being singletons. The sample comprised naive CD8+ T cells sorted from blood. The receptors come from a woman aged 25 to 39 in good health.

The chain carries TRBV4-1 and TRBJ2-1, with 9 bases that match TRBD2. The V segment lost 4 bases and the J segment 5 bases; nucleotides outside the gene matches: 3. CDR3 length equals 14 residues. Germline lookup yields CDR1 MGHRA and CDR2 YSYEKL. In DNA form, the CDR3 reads TGCGCCAGCAGCCGGCTAGCGGGGAACAATGAGCAGTTCTTC. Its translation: CASSRLAGNNEQFF.

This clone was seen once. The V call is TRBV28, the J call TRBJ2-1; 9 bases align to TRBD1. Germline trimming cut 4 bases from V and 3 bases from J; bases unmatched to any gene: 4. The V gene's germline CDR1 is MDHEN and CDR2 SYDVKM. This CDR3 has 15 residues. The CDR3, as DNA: TGTGCCAGCAGTTCGGGACAGGGAAACTACAATGAGCAGTTCTTC. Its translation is CASSSGQGNYNEQFF.

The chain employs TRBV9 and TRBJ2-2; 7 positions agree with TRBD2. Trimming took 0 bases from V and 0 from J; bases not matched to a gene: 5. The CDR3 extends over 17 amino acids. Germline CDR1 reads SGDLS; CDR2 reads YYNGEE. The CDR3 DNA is TGTGCCAGCAGCGTAGTGTCCAGCGGGACGAACACCGGGGAGCTGTTTTTT. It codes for CASSVVSSGTNTGELFF.

The CDR3 nucleotides are TGCGCCAGCAGCCAGTCTCAGGGTGTACACACCATATATTTT. Its protein is CASSQSQGVHTIYF. The chain has TRBV4-1 and TRBJ1-3, with D possibly TRBD1 on 5 matching bases. Germline assignment: CDR1 MGHRA and CDR2 YSYEKL. Trimming took 3 bases from V and 8 from J, leaving 14 bases between them. The CDR3 is 14 amino acids.

The CDR3 bases are TGTGCCAGTAGTTCGGGCAGGGAGAGAGAAAAACTGTTTTTT. It yields the protein CASSSGREREKLFF. The genes are TRBV19 and TRBJ1-4; TRBD1 is a possible D gene (5 bases). The germline V gene has CDR1 LNHDA and CDR2 SQIVND (reference sequence). The CDR3 is 14 residues long. V dropped 5 bases and J dropped 8 bases, with 15 bases sitting between them.

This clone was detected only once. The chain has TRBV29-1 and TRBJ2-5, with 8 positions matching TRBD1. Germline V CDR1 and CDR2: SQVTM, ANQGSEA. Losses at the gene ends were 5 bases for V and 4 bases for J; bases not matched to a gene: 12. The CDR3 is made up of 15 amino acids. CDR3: CSVPPGTGDRETQYF. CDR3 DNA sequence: TGCAGCGTTCCTCCCGGGACAGGAGACCGAGAGACCCAGTACTTC.

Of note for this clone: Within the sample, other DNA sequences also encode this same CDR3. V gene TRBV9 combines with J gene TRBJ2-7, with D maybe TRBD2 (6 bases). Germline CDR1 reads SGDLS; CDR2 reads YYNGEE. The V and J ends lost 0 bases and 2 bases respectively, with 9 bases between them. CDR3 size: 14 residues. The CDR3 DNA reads TGTGCCAGCAGCGTAGCGGAGGGAACCTACGAGCAGTACTTC. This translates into CASSVAEGTYEQYF.

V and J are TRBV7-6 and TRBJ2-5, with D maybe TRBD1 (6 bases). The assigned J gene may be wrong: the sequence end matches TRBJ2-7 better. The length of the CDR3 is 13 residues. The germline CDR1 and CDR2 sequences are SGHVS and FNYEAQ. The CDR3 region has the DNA TGTGCCAGCAGCCCAGATCACAGGGACGAGCAGTACTTC. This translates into CASSPDHRDEQYF.

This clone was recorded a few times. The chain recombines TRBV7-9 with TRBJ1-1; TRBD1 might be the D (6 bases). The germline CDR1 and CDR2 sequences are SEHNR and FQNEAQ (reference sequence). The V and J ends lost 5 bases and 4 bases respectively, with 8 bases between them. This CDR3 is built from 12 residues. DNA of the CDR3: TGTGCCAGCAGCCCGGGGGCCACTGAAGCTTTCTTT. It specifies CASSPGATEAFF.

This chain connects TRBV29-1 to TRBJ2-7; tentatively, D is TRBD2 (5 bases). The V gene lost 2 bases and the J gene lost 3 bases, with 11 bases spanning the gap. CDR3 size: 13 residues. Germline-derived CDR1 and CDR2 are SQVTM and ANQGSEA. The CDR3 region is CSVESGRGYEQYF. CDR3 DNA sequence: TGCAGCGTTGAATCGGGGAGAGGCTACGAGCAGTACTTC.

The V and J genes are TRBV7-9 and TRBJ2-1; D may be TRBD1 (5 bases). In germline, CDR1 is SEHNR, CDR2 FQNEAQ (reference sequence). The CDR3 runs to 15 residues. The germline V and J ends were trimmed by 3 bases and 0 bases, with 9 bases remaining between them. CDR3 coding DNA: TGTGCCAGCAGCTTCGCAGGGAACTCCTACAATGAGCAGTTCTTC. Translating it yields CASSFAGNSYNEQFF. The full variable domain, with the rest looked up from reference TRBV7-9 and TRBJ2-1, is DTGVSQNPRHKITKRGQNVTFRCDPISEHNRLYWYRQTLGQGPEFLTYFQNEAQLEKSRLLSDRFSAERPKGSFSTLEIQRTEQGDSAMYLCASSFAGNSYNEQFFGPGTRLTVL.

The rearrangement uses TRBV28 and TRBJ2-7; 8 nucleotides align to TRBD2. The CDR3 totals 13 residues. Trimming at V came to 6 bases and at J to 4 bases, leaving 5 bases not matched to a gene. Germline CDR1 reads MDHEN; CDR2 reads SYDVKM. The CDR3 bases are TGTGCCAGCAGACAAAGCGGGAGTTACGAGCAGTACTTC. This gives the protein CASRQSGSYEQYF.

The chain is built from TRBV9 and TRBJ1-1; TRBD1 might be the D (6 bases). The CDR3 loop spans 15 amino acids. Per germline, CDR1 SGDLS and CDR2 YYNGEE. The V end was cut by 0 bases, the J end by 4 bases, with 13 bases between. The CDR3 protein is CASSVDGGQGTEAFF. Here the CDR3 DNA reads TGTGCCAGCAGCGTAGACGGGGGGCAGGGCACTGAAGCTTTCTTT.

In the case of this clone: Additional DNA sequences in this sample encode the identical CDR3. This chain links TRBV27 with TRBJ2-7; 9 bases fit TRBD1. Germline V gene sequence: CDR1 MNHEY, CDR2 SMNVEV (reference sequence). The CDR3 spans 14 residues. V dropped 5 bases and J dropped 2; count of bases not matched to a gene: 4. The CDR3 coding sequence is TGTGCCAGCAGTCCGACAGGGGGGCCCTACGAGCAGTACTTC. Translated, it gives CASSPTGGPYEQYF.

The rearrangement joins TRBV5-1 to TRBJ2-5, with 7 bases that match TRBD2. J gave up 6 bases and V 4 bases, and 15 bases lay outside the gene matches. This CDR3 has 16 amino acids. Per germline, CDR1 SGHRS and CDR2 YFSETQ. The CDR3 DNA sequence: TGCGCCAGCAGCCCCAAGGGGACGCGGGAGCGGAAGACCCAGTACTTC. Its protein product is CASSPKGTRERKTQYF.

The CDR3: CASSLVGDRGNEQYF. The CDR3 DNA sequence: TGTGCCAGCAGCTTAGTAGGGGACAGGGGGAACGAGCAGTACTTC. The rearrangement links TRBV13 to TRBJ2-7; 11 positions agree with TRBD1. Trimming took 1 base from V and 5 from J; bases not matched to a gene: 4. This CDR3 spans 15 amino acids. In germline, CDR1 is PRHDT, CDR2 FYEKMQ (reference sequence).

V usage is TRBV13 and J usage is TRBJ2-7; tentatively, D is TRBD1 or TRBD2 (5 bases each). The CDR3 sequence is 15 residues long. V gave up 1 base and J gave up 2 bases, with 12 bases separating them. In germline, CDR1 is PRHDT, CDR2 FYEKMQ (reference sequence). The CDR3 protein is CASSLVGDGAYEQYF. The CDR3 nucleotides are TGTGCCAGCAGCTTAGTGGGGGACGGAGCCTACGAGCAGTACTTC.

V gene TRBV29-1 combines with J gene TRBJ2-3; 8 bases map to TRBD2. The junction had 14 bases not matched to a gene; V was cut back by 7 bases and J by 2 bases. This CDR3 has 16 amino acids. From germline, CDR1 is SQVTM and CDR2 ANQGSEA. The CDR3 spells CSASSGWRDVTDTQYF. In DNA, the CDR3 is TGCAGCGCCTCTAGCGGGTGGAGGGACGTCACAGATACGCAGTATTTT.

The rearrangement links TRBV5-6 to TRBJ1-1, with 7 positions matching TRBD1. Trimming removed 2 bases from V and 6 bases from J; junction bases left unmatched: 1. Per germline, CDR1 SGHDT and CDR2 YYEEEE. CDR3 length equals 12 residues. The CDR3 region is CASSFQGAEAFF. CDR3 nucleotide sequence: TGTGCCAGCAGCTTTCAGGGGGCTGAAGCTTTCTTT.

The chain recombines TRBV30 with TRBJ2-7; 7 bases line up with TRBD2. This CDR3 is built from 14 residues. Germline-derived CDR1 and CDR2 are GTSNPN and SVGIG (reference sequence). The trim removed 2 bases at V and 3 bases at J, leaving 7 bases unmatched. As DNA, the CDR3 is TGTGCCTGGAGTCCTTGGCTAGCGGACTACGAGCAGTACTTC. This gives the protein CAWSPWLADYEQYF.

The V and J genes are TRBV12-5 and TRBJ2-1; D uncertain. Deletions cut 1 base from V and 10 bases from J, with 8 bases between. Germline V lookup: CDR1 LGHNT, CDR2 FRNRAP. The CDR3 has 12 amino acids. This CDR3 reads CASGLGPGEQFF. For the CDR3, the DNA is TGTGCTAGTGGTTTGGGCCCCGGGGAGCAGTTCTTC.

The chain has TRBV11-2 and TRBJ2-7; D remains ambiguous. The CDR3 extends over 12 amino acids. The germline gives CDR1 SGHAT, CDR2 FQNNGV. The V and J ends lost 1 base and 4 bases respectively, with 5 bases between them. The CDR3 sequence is CASSLVRYEQYF. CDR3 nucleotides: TGTGCCAGCAGCTTAGTCAGGTACGAGCAGTACTTC.

The chain's CDR3 is CASSYDRGRVSIDEQYF. The CDR3 coding sequence is TGTGCCAGCAGCTACGACAGGGGGCGAGTTTCTATCGACGAGCAGTACTTC. This sequence joins TRBV5-4 and TRBJ2-7; 10 bases map to TRBD1. Germline loops: CDR1 SGHNT, CDR2 YYREEE (reference sequence). The V and J ends lost 3 bases and 5 bases, in that order; junction bases with no gene match: 14. CDR3 length: 17 amino acids.

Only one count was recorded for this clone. CDR3 sequence: CASSDDRENEQYF. The CDR3 region has the DNA TGTGCCAGCAGCGACGACAGGGAGAACGAGCAGTACTTC. The V gene is TRBV7-9, the J gene TRBJ2-7; 7 bases map to TRBD1. The germline V gene encodes CDR1 SEHNR and CDR2 FQNEAQ (reference sequence). The CDR3 extends over 13 amino acids. Trimming removed 5 bases from V and 5 bases from J; junction bases left unmatched: 6.

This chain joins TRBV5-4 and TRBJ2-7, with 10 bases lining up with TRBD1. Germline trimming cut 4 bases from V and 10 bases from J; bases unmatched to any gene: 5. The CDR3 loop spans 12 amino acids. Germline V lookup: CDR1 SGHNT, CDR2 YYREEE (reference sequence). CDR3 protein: CASSGTGDGQYF. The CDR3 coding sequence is TGTGCCAGCAGCGGGACAGGGGATGGCCAGTACTTC.

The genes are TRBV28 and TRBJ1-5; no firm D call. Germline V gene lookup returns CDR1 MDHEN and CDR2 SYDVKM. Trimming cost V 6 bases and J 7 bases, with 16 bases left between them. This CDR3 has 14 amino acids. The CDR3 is CASSPNSMKQPQHF. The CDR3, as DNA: TGTGCCAGCAGCCCGAACAGTATGAAACAGCCCCAGCATTTT.

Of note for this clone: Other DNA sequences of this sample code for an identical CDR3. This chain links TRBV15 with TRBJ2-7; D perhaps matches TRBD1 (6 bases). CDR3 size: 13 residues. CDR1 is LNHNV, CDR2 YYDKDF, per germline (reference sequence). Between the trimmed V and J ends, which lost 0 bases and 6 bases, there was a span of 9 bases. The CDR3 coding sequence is TGTGCCACCAGCAGAGATCGAGGGGGCGAGCAGTACTTC. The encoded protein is CATSRDRGGEQYF.